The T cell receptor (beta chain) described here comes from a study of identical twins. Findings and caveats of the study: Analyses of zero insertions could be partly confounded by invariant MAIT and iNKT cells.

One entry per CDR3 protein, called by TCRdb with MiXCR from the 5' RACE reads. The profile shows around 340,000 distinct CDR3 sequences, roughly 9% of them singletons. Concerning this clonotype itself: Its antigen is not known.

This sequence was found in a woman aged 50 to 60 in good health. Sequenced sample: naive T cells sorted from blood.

CDR3 nucleotides: TGTGCCAGCAGCCTGGACAGGGAGTACCGTGGCTACACCTTC. Encoded protein: CASSLDREYRGYTF. The genes are TRBV7-8 and TRBJ1-2; 8 nucleotides agree with TRBD1. Per germline, CDR1 SGHVS and CDR2 FQNEAQ. CDR3 length equals 14 residues. Unmatched junction bases numbered 9, after V lost 5 bases and J lost 7 bases.